Listed here are 3 T cell receptor beta chains from one sample, sequenced in a study of shared clonotypes between healthy human individuals. Naive CD8 populations comprised CD45RO-negative cells positively selected for CCR7, excluding terminally differentiated effector memory CD45RA+ cells. Profiled with immunoSEQ multiplex PCR; TCRdb holds only in-frame clones, not every one. The table has about 1,900,000 clones, approximately 94% seen once. Source material: naive CD8+ T cells sorted from blood. These receptors came from a man aged 18 to 35 in good health.

This clone was found a few times. The chain is built from TRBV5-6 and TRBJ2-7, with D hard to call. Trimming took off 1 base at V and 4 bases at J, with 3 bases between the two ends. Germline-derived CDR1 and CDR2 are SGHDT and YYEEEE. The length of the CDR3 is 11 residues. The CDR3 loop reads CASSLKYEQYF. The CDR3 nucleotides read TGTGCCAGCAGCTTGAAGTACGAGCAGTACTTC.

This clone was detected only once. The chain uses TRBV27 and TRBJ2-6; a weak D match, TRBD1 (6 bases). The CDR3 is made up of 17 amino acids. Germline-derived CDR1 and CDR2 are MNHEY and SMNVEV (reference sequence). V gave up 3 bases and J gave up 1 base, with 13 bases separating them. The CDR3 region is CASSFLSTGSGANVLTF. CDR3 DNA: TGTGCCAGCAGTTTTCTAAGTACAGGGTCTGGGGCCAACGTCCTGACTTTC. Full variable domain (outside the CDR3, taken from reference TRBV27 and TRBJ2-6): EAQVTQNPRYLITVTGKKLTVTCSQNMNHEYMSWYRQDPGLGLRQIYYSMNVEVTDKGDVPEGYKVSRKEKRNFPLILESPSPNQTSLYFCASSFLSTGSGANVLTFGAGSRLTVL.

The chain uses TRBV7-9 and TRBJ2-7; 11 bases are a match to TRBD1. The CDR3 covers 16 residues. Trimming took 4 bases from V and 2 from J; bases not matched to a gene: 7. From germline, CDR1 is SEHNR and CDR2 FQNEAQ (reference sequence). The DNA of the CDR3 is TGTGCCAGCAGCTCCCCGGACAGGGGGCAAGCCTACGAGCAGTACTTC. Its translation: CASSSPDRGQAYEQYF.